This T cell receptor (beta chain) stems from a study of cytomegalovirus exposure and HLA in healthy donors. Background on the study: An early data release held tens of millions of unique TCRs from HLA-typed donors. Study results and limitations: For TCR beta chains, V- and J-gene trimming was later linked to a missense DCLRE1C variant. Cytomegalovirus-associated status was assigned to around 160 TCR beta chains.

The primer mix had 60 Vbeta and 13 Jbeta primers. In the original analysis: Approximately 73 million unique TCR beta chains, roughly 12 million shared, were counted in a later analysis. Generated by immunoSEQ multiplex PCR, the TCRdb table keeps only in-frame clones and is missing some. The D gene and trimming were derived from the DNA, and the V and J assignments and clone size from that table. The repertoire holds fewer than 250,000 clones, over 80% seen once, with about 9.4% in the top ten. This CDR3 is built from 16 residues. Trimming stripped 0 bases from V and 6 bases from J, with 15 bases between. Germline loops: CDR1 MNHEY, CDR2 SVGAGI. Points on this clone: What it binds is unknown.

Sample: PBMCs. The rearrangement links TRBV6-5 to TRBJ1-3; unclear D gene. The sequence derives from a woman aged 45 to 65 in good health and CMV-seropositive. Here the CDR3 DNA reads TGTGCCAGCAGTTACTCGATCGGGAGTGAGGCAAACACCATATATTTT. Residues: CASSYSIGSEANTIYF.